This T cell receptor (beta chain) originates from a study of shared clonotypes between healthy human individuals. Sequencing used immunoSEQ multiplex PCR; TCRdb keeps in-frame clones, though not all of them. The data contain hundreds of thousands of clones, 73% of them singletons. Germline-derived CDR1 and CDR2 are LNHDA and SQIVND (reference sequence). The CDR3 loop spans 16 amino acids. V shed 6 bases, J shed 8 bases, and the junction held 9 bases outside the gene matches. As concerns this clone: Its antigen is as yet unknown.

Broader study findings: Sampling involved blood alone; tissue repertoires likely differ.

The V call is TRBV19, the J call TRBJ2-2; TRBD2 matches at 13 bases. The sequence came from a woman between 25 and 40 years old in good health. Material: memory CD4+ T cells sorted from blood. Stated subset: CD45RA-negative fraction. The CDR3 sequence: CASSRTSGSQGGELFF. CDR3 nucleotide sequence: TGTGCCAGTAGCCGGACTAGCGGGAGTCAGGGGGGGGAGCTGTTTTTT.